Included here is one T cell receptor beta chain sequence, with context. Antigen: not known. The sample is drawn from a study of naive and memory T cell subsets. Germline V CDR1 and CDR2: SGHRS, YFSETQ. V was trimmed by 7 bases and J by 1 base, leaving 11 bases between them. This CDR3 has 13 amino acids. Overnight CMV lysate stimulation of fresh PBMCs defined donor CMV status by CD4+ IFNgamma. An equimolar mix of two oligonucleotides served as the beta constant-region primer for TRBC1 and TRBC2. Via MiXCR, TCRdb re-called the UMI-ligation and nested PCR reads, giving one row per CDR3 protein. The table shows tens of thousands of distinct CDR3 sequences, with around 13% occurring only once. Study-wide results and limits: From naive to CM, EM and EMRA, diversity decreased and Gini increased.

This TCR was sampled from a human donor in good health. The rearrangement links TRBV5-1 to TRBJ1-1, with a tentative D call TRBD1 (5 bases). The source material was central memory CD4+ T cells from blood. DNA for the CDR3: TGCGCCAGCGTTGGGACGGGGAACACTGAAGCTTTCTTT. Its translation: CASVGTGNTEAFF.